This T cell receptor (beta chain) is drawn from a study of T cells in Graves' hyperthyroidism and ophthalmopathy. Study-level results: In the blood, most expanded thyroid clonotypes above 0.001 appeared as well. Stable hyperthyroidism was separated from ophthalmopathy by a model based on 13 V-J features.

Regarding this clonotype: Its antigen is currently unknown.

Aged 18 to 65, the patients had hyperthyroidism that was newly diagnosed and had lasted under 2 months. Pregnant or lactating patients were excluded, as were those with uncontrolled infection or other autoimmune disease. Amplification yielded TCR beta CDR3 regions, with RNA transcripts as the source. An initial round of RT-PCR targeting the TCR CDR3 relied on the HTBI primer set. TCRdb processed the multiplex PCR reads anew with MiXCR; each CDR3 protein has one entry. The sample carries 610,000 or so distinct CDR3 sequences, more than 45% recorded once. V lost 8 bases and J lost 2; bases outside the gene matches: 1. Germline CDR1 and CDR2: SEHNR and FQNEAQ (reference sequence). The length of the CDR3 is 13 residues.

The chain joins TRBV7-9 to TRBJ1-1, with 11 nucleotides matching TRBD1. The sequenced sample consisted of peripheral blood or thyroid tissue (not recorded which). The TCR sequence derives from a young woman with Graves' hyperthyroidism. The CDR3 DNA reads TGTGCCAGCGGACAGGGGGCCAACACTGAAGCTTTCTTT. This sequence encodes CASGQGANTEAFF. The full variable domain, with the rest looked up from reference TRBV7-9 and TRBJ1-1, is DTGVSQNPRHKITKRGQNVTFRCDPISEHNRLYWYRQTLGQGPEFLTYFQNEAQLEKSRLLSDRFSAERPKGSFSTLEIQRTEQGDSAMYLCASGQGANTEAFFGQGTRLTVV.